This T cell receptor beta chain was captured by sequencing in a study of blood T cell repertoires in COVID-19. Germline V CDR1 and CDR2: SGHRS, YFSETQ. This CDR3 is built from 15 residues. V was shortened by 0 bases and J by 2 bases, with 11 bases between the two germline ends. Repertoires were generated with immunoSEQ multiplex PCR, while TCRdb's copy carries only in-frame clones and drops some. The sample comprises roughly 73,000 clones, roughly 80% of which are singletons, and 1.5% to 2% rests with the top ten. The V gene is TRBV5-1, the J gene TRBJ1-1; possible D gene TRBD1, 6 bases. Input material: peripheral blood. The clonotype originates from a woman aged 60-75 years with acute or convalescent COVID-19. Here the CDR3 DNA reads TGCGCCAGCAGCTTGGGCCCGACAGGTAACACTGAAGCTTTCTTT. This sequence encodes CASSLGPTGNTEAFF.